Many counts were recorded for the clone carrying this TCR beta chain. This sample was included in a study of T-cell reconstitution after alpha-beta-depleted transplantation in children. V gave up 3 bases and J gave up 0 bases, with 11 bases separating them. The CDR3 is 14 amino acids. Germline lookup yields CDR1 DFQATT and CDR2 SNEGSKA (reference sequence). Unique molecular identifiers tagged the TCRbeta library. In TCRdb, the PCR reads were re-called with MiXCR into one record per CDR3 protein. The sample has around 600,000 distinct CDR3 sequences; approximately 15% are singletons. The sample here was PBMCs from the stem cell graft donor, taken from the stem cell graft. This chain uses TRBV20-1 with TRBJ1-1; possible D gene TRBD1, 6 bases. This TCR derives from a human donor who donated a stem cell graft to a child with acute myeloid leukemia. CDR3 nucleotides: TGCAGTGCTAGTCGGACAGTCATGAACACTGAAGCTTTCTTT. The encoded protein is CSASRTVMNTEAFF.